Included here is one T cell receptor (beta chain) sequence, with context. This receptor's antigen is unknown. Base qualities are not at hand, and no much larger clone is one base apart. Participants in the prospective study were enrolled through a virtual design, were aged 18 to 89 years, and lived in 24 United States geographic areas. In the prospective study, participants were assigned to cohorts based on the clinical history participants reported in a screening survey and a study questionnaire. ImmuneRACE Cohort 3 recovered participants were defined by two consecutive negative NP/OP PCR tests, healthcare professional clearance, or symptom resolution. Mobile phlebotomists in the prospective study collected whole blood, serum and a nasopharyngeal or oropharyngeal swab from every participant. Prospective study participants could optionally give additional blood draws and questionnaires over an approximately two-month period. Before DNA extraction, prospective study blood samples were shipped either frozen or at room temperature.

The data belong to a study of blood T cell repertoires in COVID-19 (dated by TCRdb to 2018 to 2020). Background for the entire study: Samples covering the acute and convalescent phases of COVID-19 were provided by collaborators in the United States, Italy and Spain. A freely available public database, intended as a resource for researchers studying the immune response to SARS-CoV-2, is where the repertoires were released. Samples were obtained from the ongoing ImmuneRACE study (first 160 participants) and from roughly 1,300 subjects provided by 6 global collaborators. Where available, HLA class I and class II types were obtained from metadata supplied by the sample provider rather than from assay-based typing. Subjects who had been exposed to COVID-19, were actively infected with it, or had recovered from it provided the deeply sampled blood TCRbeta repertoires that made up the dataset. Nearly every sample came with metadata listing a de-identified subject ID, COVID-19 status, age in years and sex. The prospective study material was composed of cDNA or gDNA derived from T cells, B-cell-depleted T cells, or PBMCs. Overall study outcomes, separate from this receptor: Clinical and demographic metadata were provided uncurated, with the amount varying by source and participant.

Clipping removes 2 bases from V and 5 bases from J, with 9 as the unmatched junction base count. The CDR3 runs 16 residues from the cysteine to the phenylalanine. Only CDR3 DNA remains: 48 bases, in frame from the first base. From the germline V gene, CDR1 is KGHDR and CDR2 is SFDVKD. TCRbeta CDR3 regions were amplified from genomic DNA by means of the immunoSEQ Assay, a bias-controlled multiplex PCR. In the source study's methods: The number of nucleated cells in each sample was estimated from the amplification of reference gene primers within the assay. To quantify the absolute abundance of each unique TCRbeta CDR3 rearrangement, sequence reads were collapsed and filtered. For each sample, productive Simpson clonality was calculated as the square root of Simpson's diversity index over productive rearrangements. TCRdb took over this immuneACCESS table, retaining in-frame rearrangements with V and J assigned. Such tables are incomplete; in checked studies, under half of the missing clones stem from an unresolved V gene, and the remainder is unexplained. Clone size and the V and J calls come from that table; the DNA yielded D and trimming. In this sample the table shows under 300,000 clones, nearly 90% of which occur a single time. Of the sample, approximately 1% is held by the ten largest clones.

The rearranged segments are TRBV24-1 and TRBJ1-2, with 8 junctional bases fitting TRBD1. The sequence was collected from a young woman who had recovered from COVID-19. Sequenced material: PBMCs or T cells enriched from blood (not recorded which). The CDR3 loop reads CATSDSTGQGAYGYTF. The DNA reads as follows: TGTGCCACCAGTGATTCCACCGGACAGGGCGCTTATGGCTACACCTTC.